This is a list of T cell receptor beta chains from one sample in a study of cytomegalovirus exposure and HLA in healthy donors. Sequencing used immunoSEQ multiplex PCR; TCRdb keeps in-frame clones, though not all of them. The repertoire has 95,000 to 110,000 clones, 82% of them found once; the top ten carry approximately 2.5%. Material for sequencing was PBMCs. These receptors were obtained from a young man in good health and CMV-seropositive. CDR3s include the opening cysteine and the closing phenylalanine or tryptophan. The order of the fields is clone size, J gene, D gene, V gene, CDR3 protein, CDR3 DNA. The D gene is left open where the match is weak. A clone size is listed for some rows: how often the clone was seen (once, few, many), or a class if it is expanded.

NA TRBJ1-6 NA TRBV27 CASSFTGNSPLHF TGTGCCAGCAGTTTTACAGGGAATTCACCCCTCCACTTT
NA TRBJ2-6 TRBD1 TRBV11-2 CASTRTGHGANVLTF TGTGCCAGCACCCGGACAGGACATGGGGCCAACGTCCTGACTTTC
NA TRBJ1-3 NA TRBV5-1 CASSLAGGNTIYF TGCGCCAGCAGCTTGGCCGGGGGAAACACCATATATTTT
NA TRBJ1-5 TRBD1 TRBV2 CASRQGVSNQPQHF TGTGCCAGCCGACAGGGGGTTAGCAATCAGCCCCAGCATTTT
NA TRBJ1-2 TRBD1 TRBV19 CASSTATGQGYGYTF TGTGCCAGTAGTACAGCCACGGGACAGGGTTATGGCTACACCTTC
NA TRBJ2-3 NA TRBV5-1 CASSLGGGPDTQYF TGCGCCAGCAGCTTGGGCGGGGGCCCAGATACGCAGTATTTT
NA TRBJ2-7 TRBD2 TRBV2 CASSGTSGSYEQYF TGTGCCAGCAGCGGGACTAGCGGTTCCTACGAGCAGTACTTC
once TRBJ2-1 TRBD2 TRBV5-4 CASSPGLAGSSYNEQFF TGTGCCAGCAGCCCGGGACTAGCGGGAAGCTCCTACAATGAGCAGTTCTTC
NA TRBJ2-1 TRBD2 TRBV10-3 CAISDRLAGRNEQFF TGTGCCATCAGTGACAGACTAGCGGGGAGAAATGAGCAGTTCTTC
NA TRBJ1-2 NA TRBV27 CASSPTRGLGGGYTF TGTGCCAGCAGTCCCACGAGAGGGTTGGGAGGTGGCTACACCTTC
NA TRBJ1-5 NA TRBV6-1 CASSIFSEGHQPQHF TGTGCCAGCAGTATTTTTTCGGAGGGACATCAGCCCCAGCATTTT
NA TRBJ2-5 NA TRBV2 CASSEGEGALGQYF TGTGCCAGCAGTGAAGGCGAGGGTGCCCTCGGCCAGTACTTC
NA TRBJ2-7 TRBD1 TRBV6-1 CASSEKGTGTYEQYF TGTGCCAGCAGTGAAAAAGGGACAGGGACCTACGAGCAGTACTTC
NA TRBJ1-2 TRBD1 TRBV5-6 CASSTRQGDYGYTF TGTGCCAGCAGCACCAGACAGGGGGACTATGGCTACACCTTC
NA TRBJ2-2 TRBD2 TRBV7-8 CASSYSGGNTGELFF TGTGCCAGCAGCTATAGCGGGGGGAACACCGGGGAGCTGTTTTTT
NA TRBJ1-5 TRBD1 TRBV15 CATSREGQGAHQPQHF TGTGCCACCAGCAGAGAAGGACAGGGAGCGCATCAGCCCCAGCATTTT
NA TRBJ1-1 NA TRBV15 CATSSYPTGGEGAFF TGTGCCACCAGCAGCTACCCGACAGGCGGTGAGGGAGCTTTCTTT
NA TRBJ1-1 NA TRBV7-9 CSSSPRGSGNTEAFF TGTTCCAGCAGCCCCCGCGGTTCGGGAAACACTGAAGCTTTCTTT
NA TRBJ2-3 TRBD2 TRBV5-1 CASSLIASGGLTDTQYF TGCGCCAGCAGCTTGATAGCTAGCGGGGGCCTCACAGATACGCAGTATTTT
NA TRBJ2-2 NA TRBV19 CASSLPGQNTGELFF TGTGCCAGTAGTCTCCCGGGACAGAACACCGGGGAGCTGTTTTTT
NA TRBJ1-6 NA TRBV14 CASSQQVYNSPLHF TGTGCCAGCAGCCAACAGGTCTATAATTCACCCCTCCACTTT
NA TRBJ2-7 TRBD1 TRBV6-5 CASSYGQGAAYEQYF TGTGCCAGCAGTTACGGGCAGGGGGCCGCCTACGAGCAGTACTTC
NA TRBJ1-2 TRBD1 TRBV6-5 CASSWGTGLSGYTF TGTGCCAGCAGTTGGGGGACAGGGTTGTCCGGCTACACCTTC
NA TRBJ1-1 NA TRBV6-1 CASSVGAKSEAFF TGTGCCAGCAGTGTGGGGGCAAAATCTGAAGCTTTCTTT
NA TRBJ2-3 NA TRBV7-9 CASSSYDGGTDTQYF TGTGCCAGCAGCTCTTACGACGGGGGCACAGATACGCAGTATTTT
NA TRBJ1-1 TRBD1 TRBV7-8 CASSLGTGEVTEAFF TGTGCCAGCAGTTTGGGGACAGGGGAAGTCACTGAAGCTTTCTTT
NA TRBJ1-2 NA TRBV7-2 CASSLGGGNYGYTF TGTGCCAGCAGCCTAGGAGGGGGTAACTATGGCTACACCTTC
NA TRBJ2-1 NA TRBV7-8 CASSLARGGAYNEQFF TGTGCCAGCAGCTTAGCTAGGGGGGGGGCTTACAATGAGCAGTTCTTC
NA TRBJ2-7 NA TRBV6-6 CASRQTALYEQYF TGTGCCAGCAGGCAGACAGCCCTCTACGAGCAGTACTTC
NA TRBJ1-2 NA TRBV6-5 CASSYSRGPNYGYTF TGTGCCAGCAGTTACTCGCGGGGCCCCAACTATGGCTACACCTTC
NA TRBJ2-3 NA TRBV10-1 CASSETVVATDTQYF TGCGCCAGCAGTGAGACAGTGGTGGCCACAGATACGCAGTATTTT